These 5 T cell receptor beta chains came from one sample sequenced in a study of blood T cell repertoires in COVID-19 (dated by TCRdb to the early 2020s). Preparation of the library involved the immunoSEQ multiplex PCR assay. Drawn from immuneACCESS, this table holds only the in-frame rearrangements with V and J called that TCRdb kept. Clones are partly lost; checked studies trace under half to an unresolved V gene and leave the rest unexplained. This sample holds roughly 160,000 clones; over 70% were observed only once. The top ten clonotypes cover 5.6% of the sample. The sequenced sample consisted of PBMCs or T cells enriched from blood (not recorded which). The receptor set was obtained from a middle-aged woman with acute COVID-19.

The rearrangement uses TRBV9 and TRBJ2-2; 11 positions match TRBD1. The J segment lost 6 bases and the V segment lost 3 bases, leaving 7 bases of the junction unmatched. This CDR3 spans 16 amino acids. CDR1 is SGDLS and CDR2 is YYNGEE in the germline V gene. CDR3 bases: TGTGCCAGCAGCGCAGTGGACAGGGGGCGTCCCGGGGAGCTGTTTTTT. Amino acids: CASSAVDRGRPGELFF.

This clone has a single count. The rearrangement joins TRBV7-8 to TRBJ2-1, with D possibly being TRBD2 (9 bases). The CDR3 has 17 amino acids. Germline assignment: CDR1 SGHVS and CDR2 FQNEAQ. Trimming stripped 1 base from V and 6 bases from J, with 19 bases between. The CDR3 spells CASSLVRGGTGFNEQFF. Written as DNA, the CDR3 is TGTGCCAGCAGCTTAGTGCGGGGGGGGACAGGCTTCAATGAGCAGTTCTTC.

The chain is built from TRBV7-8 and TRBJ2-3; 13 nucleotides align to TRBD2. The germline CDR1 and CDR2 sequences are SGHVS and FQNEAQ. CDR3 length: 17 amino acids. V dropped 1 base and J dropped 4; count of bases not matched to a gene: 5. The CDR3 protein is CASSLETSGRVSDTQYF. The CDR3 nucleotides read TGTGCCAGCAGCTTAGAAACTAGCGGGAGGGTTTCAGATACGCAGTATTTT.

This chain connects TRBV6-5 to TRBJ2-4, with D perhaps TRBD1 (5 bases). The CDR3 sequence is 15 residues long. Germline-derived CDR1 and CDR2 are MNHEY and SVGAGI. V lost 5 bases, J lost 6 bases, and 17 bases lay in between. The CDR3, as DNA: TGTGCCAGCAGTCCCCGCGACAGAACGAGAAACATTCAGTACTTC. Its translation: CASSPRDRTRNIQYF.

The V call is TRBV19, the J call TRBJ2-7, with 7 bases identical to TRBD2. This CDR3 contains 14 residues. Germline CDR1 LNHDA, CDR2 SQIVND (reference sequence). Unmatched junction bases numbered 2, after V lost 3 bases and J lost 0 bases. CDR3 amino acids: CASSMGGSSYEQYF. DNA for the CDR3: TGTGCCAGTAGTATGGGCGGGAGCTCCTACGAGCAGTACTTC.